This TCR beta chain was sequenced in a study of T-cell reconstitution after alpha-beta-depleted transplantation in children. The library targeted TCRbeta and was prepared with unique molecular identifiers. TCRdb called the PCR reads again in MiXCR, with one record for every CDR3 protein. The repertoire consists of 400,000 to 500,000 distinct CDR3 sequences, with around 9.9% occurring once and the leading ten covering nearly 5.5%. This clonotype was observed a few times. This sample comprised PBMCs from the stem cell graft donor, obtained from the stem cell graft. The sequence came from a human donor who donated a stem cell graft to a child with acute myeloid leukemia.

The DNA for the CDR3 is TGCGCCAGCACGGACAGAGCTAGCACAGATACGCAGTATTTT. Translating it yields CASTDRASTDTQYF. J is TRBJ2-3 and V is TRBV4-1; the D gene is possibly TRBD1 (6 bases). Germline CDR1 and CDR2: MGHRA and YSYEKL. This CDR3 comprises 14 residues. Trimming took off 7 bases at V and 0 bases at J, with 11 bases between the two ends.